These 27 T cell receptor beta chains originate from one sample sequenced in a study of T cell repertoires in cytomegalovirus infection (dated by TCRdb to about 2019). The listed sequencing device is Illumina HiSeq 1500. The public reads were reprocessed in TCRdb via fastp at Q25 and MiXCR, keeping in-frame beta chains. For every CDR3 protein sequence, its rows merge into one entry that carries the most common genes and DNA. The sample yields roughly 250,000 distinct CDR3 sequences; more than 9% were counted once. The ten largest clones add up to 1.5% to 2% of the sample. Source material: PBMCs. These receptors all come from a human donor in good health (CMV status not recorded). Some clones in this sample may be carry-over from other donors' samples.

The chain has TRBV24-1 and TRBJ1-1; 9 positions agree with TRBD1. CDR1 and CDR2 from the germline V gene are KGHDR and SFDVKD. This CDR3 is built from 15 residues. Trimming removed 4 bases from V and 3 bases from J; junction bases left unmatched: 5. In DNA form, the CDR3 reads TGTGCCACCAGTGAGACAGGGGGAGGTCACACTGAAGCTTTCTTT. Amino acid sequence: CATSETGGGHTEAFF.

This clonotype was seen ten or more times. The chain joins TRBV7-2 to TRBJ2-5; D might be TRBD2 (5 bases). V lost 0 bases and J 6 bases, leaving 11 bases between the germline ends. The CDR3 has 14 amino acids. Germline lookup yields CDR1 SGHTA and CDR2 FQGNSA. The CDR3 loop reads CASSLAGRGKTQYF. The DNA of the CDR3 is TGTGCCAGCAGCTTAGCCGGCCGGGGAAAGACCCAGTACTTC.

The chain couples TRBV5-4 to TRBJ2-7; D might be TRBD2 (7 bases). This CDR3 has 17 amino acids. The V end was cut by 1 base, the J end by 4 bases, with 21 bases between. Germline-derived CDR1 and CDR2 are SGHNT and YYREEE (reference sequence). CDR3 protein: CASSLWGGRGAPYEQYF. In DNA form, the CDR3 reads TGTGCCAGCAGCTTGTGGGGGGGTCGGGGGGCTCCTTACGAGCAGTACTTC.

The rearrangement links TRBV20-1 to TRBJ2-1; no definite D call. The CDR3 spans 14 residues. Germline loops: CDR1 DFQATT, CDR2 SNEGSKA (reference sequence). V was shortened by 3 bases and J by 6 bases, with 15 bases between the two germline ends. The CDR3 DNA is TGCAGTGCTAGTGCCCTGAGGAAAGTCAATGAGCAGTTCTTC. Translating gives CSASALRKVNEQFF.

With respect to this clonotype: Germline is not matched at one junction end, which may reflect a read error. This chain uses TRBV4-1 with TRBJ2-5; 8 bases line up with TRBD1. This CDR3 region has 14 residues. The germline gives CDR1 MGHRA, CDR2 YSYEKL. CDR3 nucleotide sequence: TGTGCCAGCAGCCAAGCAGGGGGCGAAGAGACCCAGTACTTC. Amino acids: CASSQAGGEETQYF.

The V call is TRBV5-4, the J call TRBJ2-2, with 9 bases matching TRBD1. Unmatched junction bases numbered 5, after V lost 5 bases and J lost 6 bases. This CDR3 contains 14 residues. Germline CDR1 reads SGHNT; CDR2 reads YYREEE (reference sequence). In DNA form, the CDR3 reads TGTGCCAGCAGTTCGGGACAGGGAGCCGGGGAGCTGTTTTTT. Its protein is CASSSGQGAGELFF.

This clonotype is medium-sized (0.01 to 0.1%) within its sample. This rearrangement joins TRBV7-2 to TRBJ2-5, with 8 bases fitting TRBD2. Per the germline V gene, CDR1 is SGHTA and CDR2 is FQGNSA. V shed 3 bases, J shed 1 base, and the junction held 7 bases outside the gene matches. This CDR3 region has 16 residues. CDR3 sequence: CASSFGGLAGQETQYF. The CDR3 coding sequence is TGTGCCAGCAGCTTCGGAGGGCTAGCGGGCCAAGAGACCCAGTACTTC.

In its sample, this clonotype was seen many times. This chain links TRBV20-1 with TRBJ1-1; 9 bases align to TRBD1. V was pared by 0 bases and J by 5 bases, with 7 bases of the junction left unmatched. The germline CDR1 and CDR2 sequences are DFQATT and SNEGSKA (reference sequence). The CDR3 runs to 15 residues. The CDR3 DNA follows: TGCAGTGCTAGAGAGGACAGGGGAAGGAGAACTGAAGCTTTCTTT. Its translation: CSAREDRGRRTEAFF.

This clonotype was observed many times. The chain joins TRBV12-3 or TRBV12-4 to TRBJ2-3, with D unresolved. Trimming took 0 bases from V and 4 from J, leaving 2 bases between them. This CDR3 comprises 12 residues. The chain's CDR3 is CASSLASDTQYF. CDR3 nucleotides: TGTGCCAGCAGTTTAGCGTCAGATACGCAGTATTTT.

This clonotype was found a few times. V gene TRBV4-2 combines with J gene TRBJ2-5; 13 bases agree with TRBD2. Germline CDR1 reads LGHNA; CDR2 reads YNFKEQ. With 3 bases clipped from V and 1 base from J, the junction kept 2 bases outside the gene matches. The length of the CDR3 is 16 residues. The DNA of the CDR3 is TGTGCCAGCAGCCATACTAGCGGGAGGGCCCAAGAGACCCAGTACTTC. It encodes CASSHTSGRAQETQYF.

This clonotype was observed many times. The gene calls are TRBV7-2 and TRBJ2-1; 9 bases align to TRBD2. The germline V gene encodes CDR1 SGHTA and CDR2 FQGNSA. J gave up 9 bases and V 4 bases, and 7 bases lay outside the gene matches. There are 14 residues in the CDR3. CDR3 DNA: TGTGCCAGCAGCTCGCGGGGGGGCGGGGTTGAGCAGTTCTTC. Its protein product is CASSSRGGGVEQFF.

This clonotype was recorded many times. The chain links TRBV7-2 to TRBJ2-7, with TRBD2 matching over 12 bases. V lost 1 base to trimming and J lost 5 bases; unmatched junction nucleotides: 15. The CDR3 runs 19 residues. CDR1 and CDR2 from the germline V gene are SGHTA and FQGNSA. CDR3 DNA: TGTGCCAGCAGCTTAGATGGATTCACTAGCGGGAGGACTTCGAACGAGCAGTACTTC. Amino acids: CASSLDGFTSGRTSNEQYF.

This clonotype was observed many times. The chain carries TRBV6-2 or TRBV6-3 and TRBJ1-2; D is unclear. The V end lost 7 bases, the J end lost 4 bases, and 22 bases lay between the germline ends. The CDR3 is 16 amino acids. Germline loops: CDR1 MNHEY, CDR2 SVGEGT. This CDR3 reads CASTPSTPRMIYGYTF. As DNA, the CDR3 is TGTGCCAGCACCCCCTCGACCCCGAGGATGATCTATGGCTACACCTTC.

This clonotype was observed a handful of times. The J gene is TRBJ2-6, the V gene TRBV15; no reliable D call. CDR1 LNHNV and CDR2 YYDKDF come from the germline V gene (reference sequence). The V end lost 0 bases, the J end lost 1 base, and 10 bases lay between the germline ends. The CDR3 is made up of 17 amino acids. CDR3 in amino acids: CATSRDHSLSGANVLTF. DNA for the CDR3: TGTGCCACCAGCAGAGATCATAGTCTGTCTGGGGCCAACGTCCTGACTTTC.

The chain uses TRBV6-9 and TRBJ2-7, with 12 positions matching TRBD1. CDR1 and CDR2 (germline): MNHGY, SVAAGI. V shed 2 bases and J 2 bases; nucleotides not matched to a gene: 7. This CDR3 has 17 amino acids. For the CDR3, the DNA is TGTGCCAGCAGTTATGGGGGACAGGGGGCGACCCCCTACGAGCAGTACTTC. It codes for CASSYGGQGATPYEQYF.

This clonotype was picked up many times. This rearrangement joins TRBV7-9 to TRBJ1-4; TRBD1 agrees at 8 bases. Germline assignment: CDR1 SEHNR and CDR2 FQNEAQ (reference sequence). V dropped 7 bases and J dropped 7; count of bases not matched to a gene: 11. The length of the CDR3 is 15 residues. The CDR3 protein is CASTTPGGEGEKLFF. The DNA of the CDR3 is TGTGCCAGCACAACACCAGGGGGCGAAGGTGAAAAACTGTTTTTT.

The sample holds many counts of this clonotype. The chain is built from TRBV12-3 or TRBV12-4 and TRBJ1-4; D is uncertain. The CDR3 consists of 13 residues. With 5 bases removed from V and 4 bases from J, the gap between germline ends came to 8 bases. The CDR3 is CASSGDYNEKLFF. The DNA for the CDR3 is TGTGCCAGCAGTGGAGATTATAATGAAAAACTGTTTTTT.

This clonotype was seen repeatedly, ten times or more. This chain joins TRBV12-3 or TRBV12-4 and TRBJ2-3, with D possibly being TRBD1 (6 bases). This CDR3 spans 11 amino acids. V dropped 7 bases and J dropped 6 bases, with 8 bases sitting between them. CDR3 sequence: CASTRGDTQYF. The CDR3 bases are TGTGCCAGCACGAGGGGGGATACGCAGTATTTT.

This clonotype has ten or more counts. The V gene is TRBV28, the J gene TRBJ1-1, with TRBD1 as a possible D gene (5 bases). The ends were cut back, 5 bases at V and 7 bases at J, with 14 bases in the middle. The V gene's germline CDR1 is MDHEN and CDR2 SYDVKM. The CDR3 is made up of 13 amino acids. The CDR3 loop reads CASSPTRENEAFF. Here the CDR3 DNA reads TGTGCCAGCAGTCCGACCAGGGAAAATGAAGCTTTCTTT.

The sample holds many counts of this clonotype. The chain employs TRBV7-2 and TRBJ1-4; 8 positions agree with TRBD1. V gave up 5 bases and J gave up 8 bases; unmatched junction bases: 10. The CDR3 covers 15 residues. Germline CDR1 SGHTA, CDR2 FQGNSA. The CDR3 here is CASSVDRVRKEKLFF. DNA for the CDR3: TGTGCCAGCAGCGTGGACAGGGTACGAAAAGAAAAACTGTTTTTT.

In its sample, this clonotype was seen many times. V and J are TRBV2 and TRBJ1-1; the match to TRBD1 covers 8 bases. CDR3 size: 12 residues. Germline CDR1 and CDR2: SNHLY and FYNNEI. J gave up 5 bases and V 4 bases, and 0 bases lay outside the gene matches. The CDR3 reads CASSGDRTEAFF. CDR3 in DNA: TGTGCCAGCAGTGGGGACAGGACTGAAGCTTTCTTT.

This clonotype occurred a few times. This rearrangement joins TRBV10-3 to TRBJ2-7, with TRBD1 matching over 10 bases. Germline CDR1 reads ENHRY; CDR2 reads SYGVKD. The CDR3 contains 13 residues. V dropped 10 bases and J dropped 3; count of bases not matched to a gene: 6. The CDR3 DNA reads TGTGCCACCCACGGGACAGGGGACTACGAGCAGTACTTC. It specifies CATHGTGDYEQYF.

With regard to this clonotype: A much larger clone lies a single base off, so this may be a read error. The chain joins TRBV12-3 or TRBV12-4 to TRBJ1-6; TRBD1 is a possible D gene (6 bases). V was trimmed by 3 bases and J by 10 bases, leaving 19 bases between them. The CDR3 sequence is 16 residues long. CDR3 residues: CASSFVDAGVGSPLHF. CDR3 nucleotide sequence: TGTGCCAGCAGTTTTGTGGACGCAGGGGTTGGGTCACCCCTCCACTTT.

The chain combines TRBV29-1 with TRBJ1-1; tentatively, D is TRBD1 (5 bases). Germline CDR1 is SQVTM and CDR2 is ANQGSEA. V dropped 4 bases and J dropped 2 bases, with 11 bases sitting between them. The CDR3 loop spans 13 amino acids. CDR3 loop: CSVGTTSNTEAFF. CDR3 sequence (DNA): TGCAGCGTTGGGACAACAAGTAACACTGAAGCTTTCTTT.

This clonotype was observed at least ten times. The V call is TRBV28, the J call TRBJ2-3; 10 bases are shared with TRBD2. The CDR3 length is 17 residues. V lost 5 bases to trimming and J lost 5 bases; unmatched junction nucleotides: 13. Germline-derived CDR1 and CDR2 are MDHEN and SYDVKM. The CDR3 protein is CASSPTQSGGGIDTQYF. In DNA, the CDR3 is TGTGCCAGCAGTCCCACTCAGAGCGGGGGGGGGATAGATACGCAGTATTTT.

This clonotype was counted at least ten times. The chain has TRBV28 and TRBJ2-3, with D perhaps matching TRBD2 (5 bases). CDR1 is MDHEN, CDR2 SYDVKM, per germline. The ends were cut back, 6 bases at V and 7 bases at J, with 11 bases in the middle. The CDR3 consists of 12 residues. The CDR3 protein is CASSLGENTQYF. Here the CDR3 DNA reads TGTGCCAGCAGCCTCGGGGAGAATACGCAGTATTTT.

This clonotype has ten or more counts. The chain is built from TRBV5-5 and TRBJ1-1; D is ambiguous. V shed 1 base and J shed 4 bases, with 8 bases lying between them. Per germline, CDR1 SGHKS and CDR2 YYEKEE (reference sequence). The CDR3 spans 13 residues. The CDR3 here is CASSLWAATEAFF. DNA for the CDR3: TGTGCCAGCAGCTTGTGGGCGGCCACTGAAGCTTTCTTT.